This T cell receptor beta chain was profiled in a study of CD8 T cells in ankylosing spondylitis. Broader study findings: Clones linked to disease were reported to show significant enrichment in matched ankylosing spondylitis synovial fluid. What appeared characteristic of ankylosing spondylitis blood was a TCR beta motif of eight or nine highly homologous variants. Disease-linked clones bore a CD8+ phenotype and were relatively rare in peripheral blood.

Researchers built TCR beta libraries using quantitative 5'-RACE with molecular barcodes. MiXCR, run by TCRdb on the 5' RACE reads, gives a single entry per CDR3 protein. The sample records 200,000 to 300,000 distinct CDR3 sequences, roughly 8.6% being singletons. This clonotype was seen ten or more times. Its cognate antigen is unknown. The CDR3 extends over 15 amino acids. Germline assignment: CDR1 LGHNA and CDR2 YNFKEQ. V trimming: 4 bases; J trimming: 1 base; junction bases outside the gene matches: 2. The J gene is TRBJ2-7, the V gene TRBV4-2; TRBD2 matches at 12 bases. The sequence derives from a male donor with ankylosing spondylitis or in good health (not recorded which). Specimen: blood, either unsorted or a sorted T cell fraction (not recorded which). CDR3 region: CASSLTSGGSYEQYF. CDR3 sequence (DNA): TGTGCCAGCAGCCTTACTAGCGGGGGGTCCTACGAGCAGTACTTC.